The 23 T cell receptor beta chains below all came from one sample that was sequenced in a study of shared clonotypes between healthy human individuals. Using immunoSEQ multiplex PCR, the repertoire was profiled, and TCRdb retains in-frame clones only, with some absent. The table shows roughly 640,000 clones, with 97% occurring only once. Sequenced: naive CD4+ T cells sorted from blood. Subset denoted: CD45RA+ positively selected. These receptor sequences come from a woman younger than 45 in good health.

The chain joins TRBV28 to TRBJ1-2; D ambiguous. CDR3 length: 15 amino acids. V dropped 6 bases and J dropped 0 bases, with 14 bases sitting between them. CDR1 and CDR2 from the germline V gene are MDHEN and SYDVKM. The chain's CDR3 is CASSSPGRANYGYTF. CDR3 DNA sequence: TGTGCCAGCAGCTCCCCGGGGAGAGCTAACTATGGCTACACCTTC.

The rearrangement uses TRBV7-8 and TRBJ1-5; D might be TRBD1 (5 bases). V was clipped by 7 bases and J by 3 bases, with 16 bases between them. The CDR3 runs 15 residues. In germline, CDR1 is SGHVS, CDR2 FQNEAQ. The CDR3: CASIDGTPNNQPQHF. CDR3 nucleotides: TGTGCCAGCATCGACGGGACCCCTAACAATCAGCCCCAGCATTTT.

The rearrangement links TRBV19 to TRBJ2-4; D call uncertain. The V end was cut by 7 bases, the J end by 1 base, with 11 bases between. This CDR3 comprises 14 residues. Germline CDR1 reads LNHDA; CDR2 reads SQIVND (reference sequence). For the CDR3, the DNA is TGTGCCAGTAATTCGATCGGGGCCAAAAACATTCAGTACTTC. Translating it yields CASNSIGAKNIQYF.

The rearrangement links TRBV6-5 to TRBJ1-4; D not certain. CDR1 is MNHEY and CDR2 is SVGAGI in the germline V gene. Trimming removed 6 bases from V and 6 bases from J, with 14 bases in between. The CDR3 is 14 residues long. The CDR3 is CASRPRAEYEKLFF. DNA for the CDR3: TGTGCCAGCAGACCCCGGGCGGAATATGAAAAACTGTTTTTT.

Here the CDR3 reads CASRGTGEISNQPQHF. The CDR3 nucleotides read TGTGCCAGCAGGGGGACAGGCGAAATTAGCAATCAGCCCCAGCATTTT. This chain links TRBV28 with TRBJ1-5, with 8 bases lining up with TRBD1. The CDR3 runs to 16 residues. Trimming took 6 bases from V and 0 from J; bases not matched to a gene: 7. The germline V gene encodes CDR1 MDHEN and CDR2 SYDVKM.

For this clone: Other DNA variants within this sample encode the same CDR3. The V call is TRBV5-1, the J call TRBJ1-5, with 9 nucleotides matching TRBD1. The V and J ends lost 4 bases and 4 bases, in that order; junction bases with no gene match: 3. The CDR3 extends over 14 amino acids. CDR1 is SGHRS, CDR2 YFSETQ, per germline. CDR3 region: CASSPGTGNQPQHF. The CDR3 DNA follows: TGCGCCAGCAGCCCTGGGACAGGGAATCAGCCCCAGCATTTT.

V usage is TRBV5-1 and J usage is TRBJ2-5, with TRBD2 identical over 8 bases. This CDR3 is 16 amino acids long. Germline V CDR1 and CDR2: SGHRS, YFSETQ. The V gene end was trimmed by 0 bases and the J gene end by 0 bases; junction bases not matched to a gene: 4. The CDR3 DNA is TGCGCCAGCAGCTTGGGATCTAGCGGGTACCAAGAGACCCAGTACTTC. The encoded protein is CASSLGSSGYQETQYF.

Remarks on this clone: This CDR3 is also generated by other DNA sequences in the sample. The rearrangement links TRBV10-3 to TRBJ2-1, with 7 bases that match TRBD1. Germline V lookup: CDR1 ENHRY, CDR2 SYGVKD. The CDR3 runs to 14 residues. Trimming took 3 bases from V and 3 from J; bases not matched to a gene: 2. CDR3 DNA: TGTGCCATCAGTGAAACAGGGGACTACAATGAGCAGTTCTTC. This translates into CAISETGDYNEQFF.

The chain combines TRBV5-4 with TRBJ2-7, with D uncertain. Trimming stripped 1 base from V and 5 bases from J, with 7 bases between. This CDR3 spans 12 amino acids. Per germline, CDR1 SGHNT and CDR2 YYREEE (reference sequence). CDR3 nucleotides: TGTGCCAGCAGCTTGATCGCGGACGAGCAGTACTTC. Protein sequence: CASSLIADEQYF.

The CDR3 reads CASSQGTAGNTIYF. In nucleotides, the CDR3 is TGTGCCAGCAGCCAAGGGACTGCTGGAAACACCATATATTTT. This chain joins TRBV16 and TRBJ1-3; a weak D match, TRBD1 (5 bases). CDR3 length: 14 residues. Germline values: CDR1 KGHSY, CDR2 FQNENV. The V end was cut by 2 bases, the J end by 2 bases, with 7 bases between.

The chain is built from TRBV6-1 and TRBJ2-5; 7 nucleotides line up with TRBD1. The CDR3 runs to 15 residues. V lost 4 bases to trimming and J lost 3 bases; unmatched junction nucleotides: 8. CDR1 is MNHNS, CDR2 SASEGT, per germline. Here the CDR3 reads CASSAFGQEKETQYF. The CDR3, as DNA: TGTGCCAGCAGTGCCTTCGGACAGGAAAAAGAGACCCAGTACTTC.

The gene calls are TRBV7-3 and TRBJ1-1; D may be TRBD1 (5 bases). There are 15 residues in the CDR3. Germline V gene sequence: CDR1 SGHTA, CDR2 FQGTGA. The germline V and J ends were trimmed by 0 bases and 0 bases, with 8 bases remaining between them. DNA for the CDR3: TGTGCCAGCAGCTTAACAGGAGGGGTGAACACTGAAGCTTTCTTT. It translates to CASSLTGGVNTEAFF.

This clone was counted between two and nine times. Other nucleotide sequences from this sample produce the same CDR3. The chain carries TRBV5-1 and TRBJ2-2; no clear D. V lost 0 bases, J lost 1 base, and 4 bases lay in between. The length of the CDR3 is 14 residues. Looked up from germline, CDR1 is SGHRS and CDR2 is YFSETQ. CDR3 DNA: TGCGCCAGCAGCTTGGATGGGAACACCGGGGAGCTGTTTTTT. It is translated as CASSLDGNTGELFF.

This rearrangement joins TRBV29-1 to TRBJ2-2, with 7 bases aligning to TRBD2. V lost 5 bases and J lost 6; bases outside the gene matches: 9. The germline V gene has CDR1 SQVTM and CDR2 ANQGSEA. This CDR3 region has 14 residues. Here the CDR3 DNA reads TGCAGCGTTTCGTGGCGGGAGTCTTCCGGGGAGCTGTTTTTT. Its protein product is CSVSWRESSGELFF.

The rearrangement uses TRBV5-4 and TRBJ1-1; D gene unclear. Deletions cut 1 base from V and 9 bases from J, with 13 bases between. Germline V lookup: CDR1 SGHNT, CDR2 YYREEE (reference sequence). This CDR3 is 13 amino acids long. The CDR3, as DNA: TGTGCCAGCAGCTTGCAGGTCCAACGTCAAGCTTTCTTT. Amino acids: CASSLQVQRQAFF. The full variable domain, in which reference TRBV5-4 and TRBJ1-1 provide the parts outside the CDR3, is ETGVTQSPTHLIKTRGQQVTLRCSSQSGHNTVSWYQQALGQGPQFIFQYYREEENGRGNFPPRFSGLQFPNYSSELNVNALELDDSALYLCASSLQVQRQAFFGQGTRLTVV.

V gene TRBV6-6 combines with J gene TRBJ2-1; 8 nucleotides line up with TRBD1. CDR3 length equals 14 residues. The germline CDR1 and CDR2 sequences are MNHNY and SVGAGI (reference sequence). J lost 5 bases, V lost 4 bases, and 4 bases had no gene match. The CDR3 reads CASSSGGGHNEQFF. CDR3 coding DNA: TGTGCCAGCAGTTCAGGGGGCGGGCACAATGAGCAGTTCTTC.

The rearrangement joins TRBV7-9 to TRBJ1-5, with a tentative D call TRBD1 (6 bases). The CDR3 contains 13 residues. V was shortened by 5 bases and J by 5 bases, with 10 bases between the two germline ends. CDR1 is SEHNR, CDR2 FQNEAQ, per germline (reference sequence). The CDR3 sequence is CASSPGVDQPQHF. In nucleotides, the CDR3 is TGTGCCAGCAGCCCAGGGGTGGATCAGCCCCAGCATTTT.

The gene calls are TRBV7-9 and TRBJ2-1, with D maybe TRBD2 (5 bases). Germline V gene lookup returns CDR1 SEHNR and CDR2 FQNEAQ (reference sequence). Between the trimmed V and J ends, which lost 1 base and 3 bases, there was a span of 22 bases. The CDR3 length is 19 residues. In nucleotides, the CDR3 is TGTGCCAGCAGCTTAGACGGGTTAGTGGCGAAAACTAGCTACAATGAGCAGTTCTTC. It codes for CASSLDGLVAKTSYNEQFF. The full variable domain, with the rest looked up from reference TRBV7-9 and TRBJ2-1, is DTGVSQNPRHKITKRGQNVTFRCDPISEHNRLYWYRQTLGQGPEFLTYFQNEAQLEKSRLLSDRFSAERPKGSFSTLEIQRTEQGDSAMYLCASSLDGLVAKTSYNEQFFGPGTRLTVL.

V and J are TRBV20-1 and TRBJ2-1; D not certain. Germline loops: CDR1 DFQATT, CDR2 SNEGSKA (reference sequence). The CDR3 has 10 residues. Trimming stripped 0 bases from V and 6 bases from J, with 0 bases between. In nucleotides, the CDR3 is TGCAGTGCTAGAGACAATGAGCAGTTCTTC. This encodes CSARDNEQFF.

The chain couples TRBV7-9 to TRBJ2-6; 7 bases map to TRBD1. Looked up from germline, CDR1 is SEHNR and CDR2 is FQNEAQ (reference sequence). This CDR3 spans 16 amino acids. V was pared by 5 bases and J by 3 bases, with 7 bases of the junction left unmatched. The CDR3 reads CASSRQGERGANVLTF. Written as DNA, the CDR3 is TGTGCCAGCAGCCGGCAGGGGGAACGTGGGGCCAACGTCCTGACTTTC.

In the case of this clone: The sample carries other DNA sequences with the same CDR3. V and J are TRBV10-3 and TRBJ2-3; D gene ambiguous. This CDR3 region has 12 residues. V was shortened by 2 bases and J by 0 bases, with 0 bases between the two germline ends. The germline V gene has CDR1 ENHRY and CDR2 SYGVKD. The CDR3 nucleotides are TGTGCCATCAGTGAGAGCACAGATACGCAGTATTTT. Its protein is CAISESTDTQYF.

The chain carries TRBV5-1 and TRBJ2-1; TRBD2 matches at 7 bases. V was pared by 4 bases and J by 2 bases, with 6 bases of the junction left unmatched. Germline V lookup: CDR1 SGHRS, CDR2 YFSETQ. This CDR3 is built from 15 residues. The CDR3 DNA is TGCGCCAGCAGCACCCTAGCGGAGCCCTACAATGAGCAGTTCTTC. Its translation: CASSTLAEPYNEQFF.

The chain carries TRBV28 and TRBJ2-2; 8 bases line up with TRBD2. CDR1 and CDR2 (germline): MDHEN, SYDVKM. This CDR3 is built from 15 residues. The trim removed 7 bases at V and 2 bases at J, leaving 6 bases unmatched. The CDR3 here is CASTVRGGNTGELFF. CDR3 bases: TGTGCCAGCACCGTTCGGGGGGGCAACACCGGGGAGCTGTTTTTT.